The 28 T cell receptor beta chains below come from one sample, sequenced in a study of T cell repertoires in cytomegalovirus infection. MiXCR was run by TCRdb on the reads, yielding one entry per CDR3 protein. The sample consists of hundreds of thousands of distinct CDR3 sequences, 42% of them appearing once. No antigen has been assigned to these receptors. The sample consisted of cultured PBMCs, taken from culture after CMV antigen stimulation. The receptors come from a human donor in good health (CMV status not recorded). Some clones in this sample may be carry-over from other donors' samples.

V usage is TRBV12-3 or TRBV12-4 and J usage is TRBJ2-5; the D call may be TRBD1 or TRBD2 (5 bases each). Trimming removed 1 base from V and 7 bases from J, with 19 bases in between. This CDR3 spans 16 amino acids. CDR3 in DNA: TGTGCCAGCAGTTTAGGGAGGTGGGGCCTCTCCGGGACCCAGTACTTC. It yields the protein CASSLGRWGLSGTQYF.

This chain links TRBV10-3 with TRBJ2-6, with D uncertain. V was cut by 4 bases and J by 0 bases, with 16 bases left in between. Germline lookup yields CDR1 ENHRY and CDR2 SYGVKD. CDR3 length: 18 amino acids. The DNA for the CDR3 is TGTGCCATCAGTGGCGTACAGATTACGAGCTCTGGGGCCAACGTCCTGACTTTC. Translated: CAISGVQITSSGANVLTF.

The gene calls are TRBV19 and TRBJ2-6; D not resolved. The V gene lost 5 bases and the J gene lost 4 bases, with 9 bases spanning the gap. The CDR3 runs 14 residues. CDR1 is LNHDA and CDR2 is SQIVND in the germline V gene (reference sequence). The CDR3 protein is CASSSIGGANVLTF. The CDR3 nucleotides read TGTGCCAGTAGTTCAATAGGGGGGGCCAACGTCCTGACTTTC. The whole variable domain, remainder taken from reference TRBV19 and TRBJ2-6, is DGGITQSPKYLFRKEGQNVTLSCEQNLNHDAMYWYRQDPGQGLRLIYYSQIVNDFQKGDIAEGYSVSREKKESFPLTVTSAQKNPTAFYLCASSSIGGANVLTFGAGSRLTVL.

This clonotype occurred many times. The V call is TRBV7-8, the J call TRBJ1-4; TRBD1 might be the D (5 bases). Germline V gene lookup returns CDR1 SGHVS and CDR2 FQNEAQ. Trimming removed 0 bases from V and 5 bases from J, with 10 bases in between. CDR3 size: 15 residues. The CDR3 reads CASSLARVGNEKLFF. CDR3 in DNA: TGTGCCAGCAGCTTAGCCAGGGTGGGGAATGAAAAACTGTTTTTT.

Many counts were recorded for this clonotype. The chain has TRBV7-2 and TRBJ1-4; no reliable D call. The V gene's germline CDR1 is SGHTA and CDR2 FQGNSA. V was shortened by 1 base and J by 5 bases, with 11 bases between the two germline ends. CDR3 length: 15 amino acids. The CDR3 DNA follows: TGTGCCAGCAGCTTAGGGCGTGGGATAAATGAAAAACTGTTTTTT. This gives the protein CASSLGRGINEKLFF.

The rearrangement joins TRBV6-8 to TRBJ2-5; D is perhaps TRBD1 (6 bases). V lost 2 bases to trimming and J lost 0 bases, with 10 bases between them. Looked up from germline, CDR1 is MNHGY and CDR2 is SAAAGT. The CDR3 is 15 residues long. In nucleotides, the CDR3 is TGTGCCAGCAGTTACCAGAGGGACAACCAAGAGACCCAGTACTTC. It yields the protein CASSYQRDNQETQYF.

As regards this clonotype: Since the CDR3 does not end with the conserved phenylalanine or tryptophan, this likely comes from a read error. The gene calls are TRBV19 and TRBJ2-7, with 7 bases matching TRBD1. CDR3 length: 14 amino acids. CDR1 LNHDA and CDR2 SQIVND come from the germline V gene (reference sequence). V gave up 9 bases and J gave up 0 bases; unmatched junction bases: 8. The CDR3 nucleotides read TGTGCCAGCTCCGGGACAGCGAGCTCCTACGAGCAGTACTTA. This sequence encodes CASSGTASSYEQYL.

This clonotype was counted between two and nine times. The chain employs TRBV6-2 or TRBV6-3 and TRBJ2-7, with 7 bases identical to TRBD2. Germline V gene data show CDR1 as MNHEY and CDR2 as SVGEGT. V lost 11 bases, J lost 0 bases, and 13 bases stayed unmatched. The CDR3 covers 15 residues. The CDR3 nucleotides read TGTGCCGCCACCGAGGGACTACCATTCTCCTACGAGCAGTACTTC. Residues: CAATEGLPFSYEQYF.

This chain connects TRBV28 to TRBJ1-5; possibly TRBD1 for D (5 bases). V was pared by 7 bases and J by 5 bases, with 18 bases between. There are 15 residues in the CDR3. Germline V gene lookup returns CDR1 MDHEN and CDR2 SYDVKM. CDR3 in DNA: TGTGCCAGCAACATGGTTGGGGGACCCCATCAGCCCCAGCATTTT. This codes for CASNMVGGPHQPQHF.

This clonotype was picked up a small number of times. J is TRBJ1-1 and V is TRBV7-8; the D gene is possibly TRBD1 (6 bases). The CDR3 is 13 amino acids. Germline CDR1 and CDR2: SGHVS and FQNEAQ. The V end lost 4 bases, the J end lost 6 bases, and 12 bases lay between the germline ends. This CDR3 reads CASSSTGYSEAFF. The CDR3 DNA follows: TGTGCCAGCAGCTCAACAGGGTACTCTGAAGCTTTCTTT.

The chain has TRBV11-2 and TRBJ1-2; tentative D call: TRBD1 (5 bases). The CDR3 is 13 residues long. Trimming took 4 bases from V and 4 from J, leaving 10 bases between them. The germline V gene has CDR1 SGHAT and CDR2 FQNNGV. CDR3: CASSSLDSYGYTF. The CDR3 DNA reads as TGTGCCAGCAGCTCGCTCGACAGCTATGGCTACACCTTC.

The table lists this clonotype with a few counts. The chain couples TRBV20-1 to TRBJ2-5; D possibly corresponds to TRBD2 (6 bases). This CDR3 region has 15 residues. V was cut by 7 bases and J by 4 bases, with 22 bases left in between. Germline V gene data show CDR1 as DFQATT and CDR2 as SNEGSKA (reference sequence). The CDR3 region has the DNA TGCAGTGTAAAACTTCCTGGGGGAGGATCAGAGACCCAGTACTTC. Translated: CSVKLPGGGSETQYF.

This chain uses TRBV2 with TRBJ2-7; D possibly matches TRBD1 or TRBD2 (5 bases each). The CDR3 is 15 amino acids. Trimming removed 1 base from V and 2 bases from J, with 12 bases in between. Germline lookup yields CDR1 SNHLY and CDR2 FYNNEI. Written as DNA, the CDR3 is TGTGCCAGCAGTGAAGGGGGGACGCCCACCTACGAGCAGTACTTC. Protein sequence: CASSEGGTPTYEQYF. Using reference TRBV2 and TRBJ2-7 for the parts outside the CDR3, the full variable domain is EPEVTQTPSHQVTQMGQEVILRCVPISNHLYFYWYRQILGQKVEFLVSFYNNEISEKSEIFDDQFSVERPDGSNFTLKIRSTKLEDSAMYFCASSEGGTPTYEQYFGPGTRLTVT.

The chain recombines TRBV2 with TRBJ2-1; D may match TRBD1 or TRBD2 (5 bases each). CDR3 length equals 13 residues. The ends were cut back, 6 bases at V and 9 bases at J, with 15 bases in the middle. Looked up from germline, CDR1 is SNHLY and CDR2 is FYNNEI. The CDR3 region has the DNA TGTGCCAGCAGGGCTCTACGGGGCGTTGAGCAGTTCTTC. Encoded protein: CASRALRGVEQFF.

The sample holds a few counts of this clonotype. V is TRBV11-2 and J is TRBJ1-2; D might be TRBD1 (5 bases). Germline loops: CDR1 SGHAT, CDR2 FQNNGV. Trimming left V 0 bases short and J 0 bases short, with 11 bases between. The CDR3 is 16 amino acids. The DNA of the CDR3 is TGTGCCAGCAGCTTAGATAGGTTGGGGGCTAACTATGGCTACACCTTC. Translated, it gives CASSLDRLGANYGYTF.

The chain couples TRBV15 to TRBJ2-7; TRBD1 aligns across 9 bases. The CDR3 totals 16 residues. The V and J ends lost 3 bases and 5 bases, in that order; junction bases with no gene match: 11. Germline assignment: CDR1 LNHNV and CDR2 YYDKDF (reference sequence). CDR3 nucleotide sequence: TGTGCCACCAGCAGGGAGGCTTTGGACAGGGGTAACGAGCAGTACTTC. Amino acid sequence: CATSREALDRGNEQYF.

The chain carries TRBV6-5 and TRBJ2-7; 14 nucleotides match TRBD2. Germline CDR1 reads MNHEY; CDR2 reads SVGAGI. CDR3 size: 16 residues. V dropped 4 bases and J dropped 3; count of bases not matched to a gene: 5. The CDR3 DNA is TGTGCCAGCAGTTTTCACGGGACTAGCGGGGGCTACGAGCAGTACTTC. It encodes CASSFHGTSGGYEQYF.

The V call is TRBV6-6, the J call TRBJ1-4; 9 nucleotides line up with TRBD1. From germline, CDR1 is MNHNY and CDR2 SVGAGI (reference sequence). The CDR3 runs 15 residues. The V segment lost 6 bases and the J segment 5 bases; nucleotides outside the gene matches: 7. The CDR3 protein is CASSHPGQGNEKLFF. CDR3 nucleotides: TGTGCCAGCAGCCATCCAGGACAGGGGAATGAAAAACTGTTTTTT.

This clonotype was seen ten or more times. The J gene is TRBJ1-3, the V gene TRBV7-2; D gene unclear. The CDR3 is 14 amino acids. Deletions cut 3 bases from V and 0 bases from J, with 6 bases between. Germline-derived CDR1 and CDR2 are SGHTA and FQGNSA. CDR3 residues: CASSFAYSGNTIYF. CDR3 sequence (DNA): TGTGCCAGCAGCTTTGCCTACTCTGGAAACACCATATATTTT.

This chain links TRBV19 with TRBJ1-5; unclear D gene. V was shortened by 3 bases and J by 5 bases, with 11 bases between the two germline ends. Germline V CDR1 and CDR2: LNHDA, SQIVND (reference sequence). The CDR3 contains 14 residues. The CDR3 reads CASSIFLTDQPQHF. The CDR3 DNA reads as TGTGCCAGTAGTATCTTCCTCACCGATCAGCCCCAGCATTTT. The full variable domain, rest sourced from reference TRBV19 and TRBJ1-5, is DGGITQSPKYLFRKEGQNVTLSCEQNLNHDAMYWYRQDPGQGLRLIYYSQIVNDFQKGDIAEGYSVSREKKESFPLTVTSAQKNPTAFYLCASSIFLTDQPQHFGDGTRLSIL.

The rearrangement uses TRBV20-1 and TRBJ2-1, with 9 bases matching TRBD2. Trimming cost V 1 base and J 8 bases; bases outside gene matches: 12. The V gene's germline CDR1 is DFQATT and CDR2 SNEGSKA (reference sequence). This CDR3 contains 16 residues. As DNA, the CDR3 is TGCAGTGCTAGAGGGGTTGTTAGCGGGAGTTGGGATGAGCAGTTCTTC. It specifies CSARGVVSGSWDEQFF.

The chain carries TRBV7-9 and TRBJ2-5; D remains ambiguous. V shed 4 bases and J shed 7 bases, with 10 bases lying between them. Per germline, CDR1 SEHNR and CDR2 FQNEAQ (reference sequence). The CDR3 totals 12 residues. The CDR3 spells CASSSDPATQYF. In DNA, the CDR3 is TGTGCCAGCAGCTCCGACCCCGCGACCCAGTACTTC. The entire variable domain, with the rest obtained from reference TRBV7-9 and TRBJ2-5, is as follows: DTGVSQNPRHKITKRGQNVTFRCDPISEHNRLYWYRQTLGQGPEFLTYFQNEAQLEKSRLLSDRFSAERPKGSFSTLEIQRTEQGDSAMYLCASSSDPATQYFGPGTRLLVL.

This clonotype was recorded a few times. This sequence joins TRBV6-2 or TRBV6-3 and TRBJ1-5, with 7 bases that match TRBD1. The junction had 7 bases not matched to a gene; V was cut back by 5 bases and J by 6 bases. Germline V gives CDR1 MNHEY, CDR2 SVGEGT. The CDR3 has 14 residues. The CDR3 DNA sequence: TGTGCCAGCAGTCCCAGGGGGTTTGGTCAGCCCCAGCATTTT. Amino acid sequence: CASSPRGFGQPQHF.

There are a few counts of this clonotype. The chain uses TRBV27 and TRBJ2-7, with 10 bases fitting TRBD1. There are 14 residues in the CDR3. J gave up 2 bases and V 8 bases, and 6 bases lay outside the gene matches. Germline V gene sequence: CDR1 MNHEY, CDR2 SMNVEV (reference sequence). CDR3 DNA sequence: TGTGCCAGCCGGGACAGGGGTCCCCCCTACGAGCAGTACTTC. It is translated as CASRDRGPPYEQYF.

This clonotype was seen more than once but under ten times. The chain recombines TRBV7-2 with TRBJ2-3; 9 nucleotides line up with TRBD2. Germline trimming cut 1 base from V and 0 bases from J; bases unmatched to any gene: 8. Germline CDR1 is SGHTA and CDR2 is FQGNSA. CDR3 length: 18 residues. The CDR3 region is CASSLGGSGGTSTDTQYF. CDR3 sequence (DNA): TGTGCCAGCAGCTTAGGGGGTAGCGGGGGCACCAGCACAGATACGCAGTATTTT.

The chain combines TRBV4-1 with TRBJ2-2; D not certain. Germline CDR1 reads MGHRA; CDR2 reads YSYEKL. Trimming removed 1 base at V and 3 bases at J, with 6 bases between. CDR3 size: 14 residues. Written as DNA, the CDR3 is TGCGCCAGCAGCCAAGTCACGGACACCGGGGAGCTGTTTTTT. Its translation: CASSQVTDTGELFF.

V gene TRBV6-2 or TRBV6-3 combines with J gene TRBJ2-3; 10 bases line up with TRBD2. The CDR3 spans 17 residues. The trim removed 6 bases at V and 2 bases at J, leaving 11 bases unmatched. CDR1 and CDR2 (germline): MNHEY, SVGEGT. CDR3 sequence reads: CASSSILAGVPTDTQYF. CDR3 coding DNA: TGTGCCAGCAGCTCCATTCTAGCGGGAGTCCCCACAGATACGCAGTATTTT.

The chain recombines TRBV2 with TRBJ1-2; tentatively, D is TRBD1 (5 bases). Trimming pared 7 bases from V and 4 bases from J, leaving 10 bases between. CDR1 SNHLY and CDR2 FYNNEI come from the germline V gene. This CDR3 is built from 12 residues. CDR3 sequence (DNA): TGTGCCAGCATACGAGGGGCCTATGGCTACACCTTC. It is translated as CASIRGAYGYTF.